Listed below are T cell receptor beta chains from one sample, sequenced in a study of blood T cell repertoires in COVID-19. The assay was immunoSEQ multiplex PCR, and TCRdb's table has in-frame clones only and misses some. The sample records hundreds of thousands of clones, more than 80% being singletons. What was sequenced was peripheral blood. These TCRs come from a woman aged 25-40 years with active or convalescent COVID-19. The CDR3 runs from the conserved cysteine through the conserved F or W. D genes are given only for firm matches. Only some rows state a clone size, as once, few, many or a class for expanded clones.

v_call	clone_size	d_call	j_call	cdr3_nt	cdr3_aa
TRBV24-1	.	.	TRBJ2-3	TGTGCCACCAGTGATTTGCAAGATACGCAGTATTTT	CATSDLQDTQYF
TRBV6-5	.	TRBD1	TRBJ1-2	TGTGCCAGCACAAACCGACAGGGAACCTATGGCTACACCTTC	CASTNRQGTYGYTF
TRBV30	.	TRBD2	TRBJ2-3	TGTGCCTGGAAAACGACTAGCGAAGTCCATGAGGATACGCAGTATTTT	CAWKTTSEVHEDTQYF
TRBV6-1	few	TRBD1	TRBJ1-4	TGTGCCAGCAGTGGCCCGAACAGACAGGGGGACCGGGAAAAACTGTTTTTT	CASSGPNRQGDREKLFF
TRBV27	.	.	TRBJ2-2	TGTGCCAGCAGCACCCGGGGACTCAGATACACCGGGGAGCTGTTTTTT	CASSTRGLRYTGELFF
TRBV3-1/TRBV3-2	.	.	TRBJ1-2	TGTGCCAGCAGCCAAGCGCGGGGAAGAAACTATGGCTACACCTTC	CASSQARGRNYGYTF
TRBV27	.	TRBD1	TRBJ1-1	TGTGCCAGCAGTCCCCGGGACAGGGGCAAAGCTTTCTTT	CASSPRDRGKAFF
TRBV7-9	.	.	TRBJ2-5	TGTGCCAGCAGCCCAGGGGCCCCAGTGACCCAGTACTTC	CASSPGAPVTQYF
TRBV19	.	.	TRBJ1-6	TGTGCCAGTAGTATTACGGGACTCGCCAGGTTAAATTCACCCCTCCACTTT	CASSITGLARLNSPLHF
TRBV10-1	few	TRBD2	TRBJ2-2	TGCGCCAGCAGCCGCGATAGCGGGAGTATGACCGGGGAGCTGTTTTTT	CASSRDSGSMTGELFF
TRBV12-3/TRBV12-4	.	TRBD1	TRBJ1-5	TGTGCCAGCAGGACGGGGGACAGGCCCAAGCATTTT	CASRTGDRPKHF
TRBV3-1/TRBV3-2	.	.	TRBJ2-1	TGTGCCAGCAGCCCACAGGGGGGGAGAAAAGGATACACGAATGAGCAGTTCTTC	CASSPQGGRKGYTNEQFF
TRBV14	.	.	TRBJ2-1	TGTGCCAGCAGCCAAGATGGTTTGGCCTGGGAGGATGAGCAGTTCTTC	CASSQDGLAWEDEQFF
TRBV7-8	.	TRBD1	TRBJ1-2	TGTGCCAGCAGCTTATACCCGGAGGGGGCCTATGGCTACACCTTC	CASSLYPEGAYGYTF
TRBV7-9	few	TRBD2	TRBJ2-7	TGTGCCAGCAGCCCGCGACTAGCGGGGGACTACGAGCAGTACTTC	CASSPRLAGDYEQYF
TRBV30	.	TRBD1	TRBJ1-4	TGTGCCTGGGGAATAAGGGGGCTTGGTAATGAAAAACTGTTTTTT	CAWGIRGLGNEKLFF
TRBV5-1	.	.	TRBJ2-5	TGCGCCAGCAGATCGACAGGTCAAGAGACCCAGTACTTC	CASRSTGQETQYF
TRBV5-1	.	.	TRBJ1-4	TGCGCCAGCAGCTTGGCGCAGGGTGATGAAAAACTGTTTTTT	CASSLAQGDEKLFF
TRBV2	.	.	TRBJ2-3	TGTGCCGGAAGATACGGGACAGGGAGGACTAGCGGCACAGATACGCAGTATTTT	CAGRYGTGRTSGTDTQYF
TRBV18	.	.	TRBJ2-7	TGTGCCAGCTCACCACCGGTCGGGGTTCCGGTTGAGCAGTACTTC	CASSPPVGVPVEQYF
TRBV4-2	.	.	TRBJ1-3	TGTGCCAGCAGCCAAGATTCGCCTAGCTCTGGAAACACCATATATTTT	CASSQDSPSSGNTIYF
TRBV19	.	.	TRBJ1-3	TGTGCCAGTATTGCAATAGCTGGAAACACCATATATTTT	CASIAIAGNTIYF
TRBV30	.	.	TRBJ2-1	TGTGCCTGGAGTGCGGGGGTTAGCTCCTACAATGAGCAGTTCTTC	CAWSAGVSSYNEQFF
TRBV5-6	.	TRBD2	TRBJ2-3	TGTGCCAGCAGCTTGGTAGCGGGGGTGTACACAGATACGCAGTATTTT	CASSLVAGVYTDTQYF
TRBV19	.	TRBD1	TRBJ2-1	TGTGCCAGTAGTCCACGGACAGGGACTGATGAGCAGTTCTTC	CASSPRTGTDEQFF
TRBV6-5	.	.	TRBJ2-7	TGTGCCAGCACAGGGGCGCACAACGAGCAGTACTTC	CASTGAHNEQYF
TRBV3-1/TRBV3-2	.	.	TRBJ2-3	TGTGCCAGCAGCGCTATGCAAGGGGAAGATACGCAGTATTTT	CASSAMQGEDTQYF
TRBV5-1	.	TRBD1	TRBJ2-7	TGCGCCAGCAGCGACCACAGGGGGCGGAACGAGCAGTACTTC	CASSDHRGRNEQYF
TRBV6-5	.	.	TRBJ1-6	TGTGCCAGCAGTTACCAACAGCCATATAATTCACCCCTCCACTTT	CASSYQQPYNSPLHF
TRBV18	.	.	TRBJ1-2	TGTGCCAGCTCACCAAGTGTCCCAGGGCCCTATGGCTACACCTTC	CASSPSVPGPYGYTF